This TCR beta chain was identified in a study of T cells in Graves' hyperthyroidism and ophthalmopathy. This clonotype was seen many times. Its antigen is undetermined. Study results and caveats: Ophthalmopathy got predicted by the model a median 6.5 months before its onset. Expanded thyroid clonotypes (above 0.001) were mostly also found in blood.

Patients having uncontrolled infection, another autoimmune disease, pregnancy or lactation were not included. This sample holds PBMCs from roughly 10 ml fresh peripheral blood. Authors of the study amplified TCR beta CDR3 regions from RNA transcripts. A first-round RT-PCR of the TCR CDR3 used the HTBI primer set. MiXCR was run by TCRdb on the multiplex PCR reads, yielding one entry per CDR3 protein. This sample yields 300,000 or so distinct CDR3 sequences, of which approximately 15% are seen a single time; around a third belongs to the top ten. V lost 3 bases and J lost 1, with 12 bases in between. The length of the CDR3 is 15 residues. Germline V gene lookup returns CDR1 KGHSH and CDR2 LQKENI.

This clonotype originated in a man aged 25 to 45 with Graves' hyperthyroidism. Material: blood. The chain couples TRBV18 to TRBJ1-1; a weak D match, TRBD1 (6 bases). CDR3 residues: CASSPLGHQNTEAFF. The CDR3 DNA follows: TGTGCCAGCTCACCTCTGGGACACCAGAACACTGAAGCTTTCTTT.